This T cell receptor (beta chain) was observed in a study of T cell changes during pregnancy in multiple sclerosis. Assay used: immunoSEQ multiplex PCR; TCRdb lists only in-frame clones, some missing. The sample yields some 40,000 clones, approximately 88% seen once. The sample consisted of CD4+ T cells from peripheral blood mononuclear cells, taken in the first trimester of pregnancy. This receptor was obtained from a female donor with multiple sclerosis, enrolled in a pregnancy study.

The CDR3 loop is CASSPGQGADTQYF. In DNA, the CDR3 is TGCGCCAGCAGCCCCGGACAGGGTGCAGATACGCAGTATTTT. This chain connects TRBV5-1 to TRBJ2-3; 8 bases fit TRBD1. The germline V gene has CDR1 SGHRS and CDR2 YFSETQ. V lost 4 bases and J lost 4; bases outside the gene matches: 5. This CDR3 is built from 14 residues.